Included here is one TCR beta chain sequence, with context. This sample stems from a study of blood T cell repertoires in COVID-19. Background on the study: Samples of COVID-19 (acute and convalescent) were obtained from the United States, Italy and Spain. Sources were T cells, B-cell-depleted T cells, or PBMCs; the material itself was cDNA or gDNA.

Original methodology: Nucleated cell counts were estimated from reference gene primer amplification. Some clones are missing from TCRdb's copy, which holds only in-frame ones; the method was immunoSEQ multiplex PCR. Clone size and V and J calls were adopted from that table, with D and trimming inferred from the DNA. The repertoire holds about 120,000 clones, 79% seen once, with roughly 4.3% in the top ten. Deletions cut 4 bases from V and 4 bases from J, with 12 bases between. Germline V gene data show CDR1 as SGDLS and CDR2 as YYNGEE. The length of the CDR3 is 13 residues. The chain couples TRBV9 to TRBJ2-7; D perhaps matches TRBD2 (6 bases). This clonotype was sampled from a woman aged 80 or over with acute or convalescent COVID-19. Input material: peripheral blood. CDR3 sequence reads: CASSRPGVYEQYF. DNA for the CDR3: TGTGCCAGCAGCCGGCCGGGGGTGTACGAGCAGTACTTC.